This T cell receptor (beta chain) was captured in a study of shared clonotypes between healthy human individuals. Study-wide context: The people who gave samples were two women and three men aged 18 to 49. General study results and limits: Enrolling few donors narrowed the genetic and exposure-history diversity that was represented.

Assay: immunoSEQ multiplex PCR; the TCRdb copy retains only in-frame clones and omits some. The sample contains about 490,000 clones, around three quarters of which appear only once. This clone occurred a few times. Antigen unknown. Germline V lookup: CDR1 MNHEY, CDR2 SVGAGI. CDR3 size: 14 residues. V lost 8 bases to trimming and J lost 3 bases; unmatched junction nucleotides: 9. The sequence derives from a woman aged 35 to 49 in good health. Some clones in this sample may be carry-over from other donors' samples. The sequenced sample consisted of PBMCs. The gene calls are TRBV6-5 and TRBJ2-7; 8 bases are shared with TRBD2. The CDR3 region has the DNA TGTGCCAGCCGTACCCGCGGGAGGCTCTACGAGCAGTACTTC. The encoded protein is CASRTRGRLYEQYF.